The 29 T cell receptor beta chains below were found in one sample sequenced in a study of control samples from healthy donors and cancer patients. Sequenced by immunoSEQ multiplex PCR; TCRdb stores in-frame clones only, minus some. The top ten hold 9.5% of the sample, which has 60,000 to 95,000 clones, under 90% seen once. Sequenced: PBMCs. The receptor set was obtained from a woman between 50 and 59 years old with colorectal cancer.

The J gene is TRBJ1-6, the V gene TRBV7-3; TRBD1 matches at 7 bases. With 5 bases clipped from V and 8 bases from J, the junction kept 9 bases outside the gene matches. CDR1 SGHTA and CDR2 FQGTGA come from the germline V gene. The CDR3 length is 15 residues. CDR3 bases: TGTGCCAGCAGCCCCCGTGGAGGGGGCGATTCACCCCTCCACTTT. Translated: CASSPRGGGDSPLHF.

This chain uses TRBV21-1 with TRBJ1-5. TRBV21-1 is labeled a pseudogene. The CDR3 is 14 residues long. CDR3 loop: CASSKAVADQPQHF. CDR3 sequence (DNA): TGTGCCAGCAGCAAAGCGGTCGCGGATCAGCCCCAGCATTTT.

Concerning this clone: This specimen includes other DNA sequences encoding the same CDR3. DNA for the CDR3: TGTGCCAGCAGTTTAGGCCAAGTTGGCTACACCTTC. Translation gives CASSLGQVGYTF. This chain links TRBV12-3 or TRBV12-4 with TRBJ1-2; D call uncertain. V shed 1 base and J shed 7 bases, with 7 bases lying between them. CDR3 length equals 12 residues.

The chain employs TRBV30 and TRBJ2-5, with D uncertain. The CDR3 covers 11 residues. With 2 bases removed from V and 4 bases from J, the gap between germline ends came to 5 bases. Germline-derived CDR1 and CDR2 are GTSNPN and SVGIG (reference sequence). The CDR3 protein is CAWSPGETQYF. CDR3 in DNA: TGTGCCTGGAGTCCCGGAGAGACCCAGTACTTC.

The chain combines TRBV4-3 with TRBJ1-1; 7 nucleotides align to TRBD1. The ends lost 0 bases at V and 6 bases at J; junction bases unmatched: 4. The CDR3 runs 14 residues. Germline V gene data show CDR1 as LGHNA and CDR2 as YSLEER. The CDR3 nucleotides read TGCGCCAGCAGCCAAGAGGGCAGGGGGTCTGAAGCTTTCTTT. The encoded protein is CASSQEGRGSEAFF.

This rearrangement joins TRBV6-5 to TRBJ1-2; D unresolved. Per the germline V gene, CDR1 is MNHEY and CDR2 is SVGAGI. The CDR3 extends over 13 amino acids. V was cut by 7 bases and J by 4 bases, with 13 bases left in between. This CDR3 reads CASTLREGYGYTF. The CDR3 DNA follows: TGTGCCAGCACGCTACGTGAGGGCTATGGCTACACCTTC.

The genes are TRBV4-1 and TRBJ2-6, with a weak D call TRBD2 (6 bases). With 2 bases removed from V and 2 bases from J, the gap between germline ends came to 16 bases. The CDR3 is 18 amino acids. CDR1 MGHRA and CDR2 YSYEKL come from the germline V gene. The CDR3 region has the DNA TGCGCCAGCAGCCAAATGCGGCAGGGAGGAACTGGGGCCAACGTCCTGACTTTC. Its translation: CASSQMRQGGTGANVLTF.

V gene TRBV5-4 combines with J gene TRBJ2-3; 9 nucleotides agree with TRBD1. Germline V gene lookup returns CDR1 SGHNT and CDR2 YYREEE (reference sequence). The length of the CDR3 is 14 residues. Germline trimming cut 3 bases from V and 4 bases from J; bases unmatched to any gene: 3. The CDR3 DNA reads TGTGCCAGCAGCTCCCGACAGGGGGCAGATACGCAGTATTTT. Its protein is CASSSRQGADTQYF.

The rearrangement uses TRBV3-1 (or the pseudogene TRBV3-2) and TRBJ1-5; D ambiguous. This CDR3 is built from 12 residues. Trimming stripped 1 base from V and 10 bases from J, with 8 bases between. Germline V gives CDR1 LGHDT, CDR2 YNNKEL (reference sequence). Here the CDR3 reads CASSQGDGPQHF. CDR3 nucleotides: TGTGCCAGCAGCCAAGGCGACGGACCCCAGCATTTT.

V and J are TRBV3-1 (or the pseudogene TRBV3-2) and TRBJ2-2; D gene ambiguous. The CDR3 contains 14 residues. Between the trimmed V and J ends, which lost 1 base and 5 bases, there was a span of 8 bases. CDR1 and CDR2 (germline): LGHDT, YNNKEL (reference sequence). CDR3 amino acids: CASSQVRQTGELFF. DNA for the CDR3: TGTGCCAGCAGCCAAGTCCGGCAGACCGGGGAGCTGTTTTTT.

A remark on this clone: Other DNA sequences of this sample code for an identical CDR3. The J gene is TRBJ1-1, the V gene TRBV11-1; no firm D call. This CDR3 region has 11 residues. Trimming removed 5 bases from V and 8 bases from J, with 9 bases in between. Germline V CDR1 and CDR2: SGHAT, FQDESV (reference sequence). The CDR3 sequence is CASSLGGEAFF. As DNA, the CDR3 is TGTGCCAGCAGCCTAGGAGGGGAAGCTTTCTTT.

The gene calls are TRBV11-3 and TRBJ2-3; tentatively, D is TRBD1 or TRBD2 (5 bases each). The CDR3 covers 13 residues. Trimming took off 5 bases at V and 9 bases at J, with 15 bases between the two ends. In germline, CDR1 is SGHNT, CDR2 YENEEA. The CDR3, as DNA: TGTGCCAGCAGCCCCCGGGACGGACGCACGCAGTATTTT. It specifies CASSPRDGRTQYF.

J is TRBJ1-3 and V is TRBV20-1; D uncertain. Germline V gene data show CDR1 as DFQATT and CDR2 as SNEGSKA (reference sequence). The CDR3 runs to 11 residues. The V and J ends lost 4 bases and 4 bases respectively, with 5 bases between them. CDR3 amino acids: CSATPGNTIYF. CDR3 in DNA: TGCAGTGCTACCCCCGGAAACACCATATATTTT.

Written as DNA, the CDR3 is TGTGCCAGCAGGGATCTAGAAGGTACGCAGTATTTT. It specifies CASRDLEGTQYF. The chain is built from TRBV12-3 or TRBV12-4 and TRBJ2-3; D call uncertain. The CDR3 is 12 residues long. V was clipped by 6 bases and J by 8 bases, with 12 bases between them.

The genes are TRBV7-8 and TRBJ1-6; D is uncertain. Trimming removed 5 bases at V and 8 bases at J, with 13 bases between. This CDR3 is 14 amino acids long. CDR1 and CDR2 from the germline V gene are SGHVS and FQNEAQ. The CDR3 sequence: CASSQDWRDSPLHF. The DNA of the CDR3 is TGTGCCAGCAGCCAGGACTGGAGGGATTCACCCCTCCACTTT.

The chain is built from TRBV3-1 (or the pseudogene TRBV3-2) and TRBJ1-2, with D perhaps TRBD1 (6 bases). Trimming took off 4 bases at V and 6 bases at J, with 9 bases between the two ends. There are 12 residues in the CDR3. CDR1 is LGHDT, CDR2 YNNKEL, per germline (reference sequence). CDR3 amino acids: CASSRNRDGYTF. The CDR3 DNA reads TGTGCCAGCAGCCGCAACAGGGATGGCTACACCTTC.

For this clone: Other DNA sequences in the same sample also yield this CDR3. This sequence joins TRBV7-3 and TRBJ2-1; D may be TRBD1 (5 bases). Looked up from germline, CDR1 is SGHTA and CDR2 is FQGTGA. The CDR3 totals 13 residues. V lost 2 bases and J lost 5, with 7 bases in between. CDR3 in DNA: TGTGCCAGCAGCTTAGGACAACACAATGAGCAGTTCTTC. Residues: CASSLGQHNEQFF.

J is TRBJ2-7 and V is TRBV9, with D hard to call. Germline assignment: CDR1 SGDLS and CDR2 YYNGEE. CDR3 length equals 15 residues. V was trimmed by 1 base and J by 2 bases, leaving 13 bases between them. The CDR3 DNA follows: TGTGCCAGCAGCGTATTAGGGCAGGCCCCCTACGAGCAGTACGTC. Translated: CASSVLGQAPYEQYV.

This clone came up once. CDR3 amino acids: CASSRTGLNNEQFF. The CDR3 DNA reads TGTGCCAGCAGCCGCACCGGGTTAAACAATGAGCAGTTCTTC. The rearrangement joins TRBV13 to TRBJ2-1, with D uncertain. Germline assignment: CDR1 PRHDT and CDR2 FYEKMQ (reference sequence). V lost 5 bases to trimming and J lost 5 bases, with 13 bases between them. This CDR3 is built from 14 residues.

The rearrangement uses TRBV27 and TRBJ2-7; 7 nucleotides agree with TRBD1. CDR3 length: 17 residues. Per the germline V gene, CDR1 is MNHEY and CDR2 is SMNVEV (reference sequence). V trimming: 5 bases; J trimming: 0 bases; junction bases outside the gene matches: 13. CDR3 in DNA: TGTGCCAGCAGTCCTAAACCGAGGGGGCCCCTCTCCTACGAGCAGTACGTC. Protein sequence: CASSPKPRGPLSYEQYV.

This rearrangement joins TRBV7-8 to TRBJ2-2; 9 bases fit TRBD1. V lost 5 bases and J lost 8; bases outside the gene matches: 15. CDR1 is SGHVS, CDR2 FQNEAQ, per germline. There are 17 residues in the CDR3. CDR3 region: CASSIRDRVIVGGELFF. The DNA for the CDR3 is TGTGCCAGCAGCATCCGGGACAGGGTTATTGTCGGAGGGGAGCTGTTTTTT.

This clone was seen a single time. The chain employs TRBV5-5 and TRBJ1-2, with D unresolved. The CDR3 is made up of 13 amino acids. Trimming shortened V by 2 bases and J by 4 bases, and 9 bases separated the two germline ends. The germline gives CDR1 SGHKS, CDR2 YYEKEE (reference sequence). The CDR3 nucleotides are TGTGCCAGCAGCTTCGGGGATATCTATGGCTACACCTTC. Protein: CASSFGDIYGYTF.

This chain links TRBV6-2 or TRBV6-3 with TRBJ2-1, with 14 positions matching TRBD2. The germline CDR1 and CDR2 sequences are MNHEY and SVGEGT. CDR3 length equals 19 residues. J was trimmed by 2 bases and V by 2 bases; bases with no gene match: 8. The CDR3 nucleotides read TGTGCCAGCAGTTACGATGATCCGACTAGCGGGGGGGCCTACAATGAGCAGTTCTTC. This gives the protein CASSYDDPTSGGAYNEQFF.

The chain links TRBV19 to TRBJ1-5; D might be TRBD1 (5 bases). The CDR3 covers 14 residues. The germline V gene encodes CDR1 LNHDA and CDR2 SQIVND (reference sequence). The V and J ends lost 4 bases and 2 bases respectively, with 9 bases between them. The CDR3 is CASSTMTGNQPQHF. CDR3 nucleotides: TGTGCCAGTAGTACTATGACAGGCAATCAGCCCCAGCATTTT.

This chain links TRBV3-1 (or the pseudogene TRBV3-2) with TRBJ1-6, with a possible D match to TRBD1 (6 bases). CDR1 is LGHDT, CDR2 YNNKEL, per germline (reference sequence). This CDR3 spans 15 amino acids. V lost 4 bases and J 2 bases, leaving 9 bases between the germline ends. CDR3 DNA sequence: TGTGCCAGCAGCCTACAGGGACCCTATAATTCACCCCTCCACTTT. Protein sequence: CASSLQGPYNSPLHF.

The V gene is TRBV4-3, the J gene TRBJ2-1, with a possible D match to TRBD1 (6 bases). V was trimmed by 0 bases and J by 8 bases, leaving 11 bases between them. Germline CDR1 is LGHNA and CDR2 is YSLEER. The CDR3 consists of 14 residues. CDR3 protein: CASSQDRNRDEQFF. The CDR3 nucleotides are TGCGCCAGCAGCCAAGATCGGAACAGGGATGAGCAGTTCTTC.

This clone showed up just once. The chain has TRBV7-9 and TRBJ2-5, with D maybe TRBD2 (5 bases). Germline loops: CDR1 SEHNR, CDR2 FQNEAQ (reference sequence). Trimming removed 5 bases at V and 3 bases at J, with 16 bases between. The CDR3 contains 15 residues. CDR3 sequence (DNA): TGTGCCAGCAGCACCCCCCGGCAAGCGGAAGAGACCCAGTACTTC. It yields the protein CASSTPRQAEETQYF.

This clone was observed a single time. The chain employs TRBV24-1 and TRBJ2-6, with D perhaps being TRBD1 or TRBD2 (5 bases each). Trimming cost V 6 bases and J 4 bases, with 12 bases left between them. Per germline, CDR1 KGHDR and CDR2 SFDVKD. The CDR3 runs to 15 residues. The CDR3 loop is CATSPAGSGANVLTF. The CDR3 coding sequence is TGTGCCACCAGTCCCGCAGGGAGCGGGGCCAACGTCCTGACTTTC.

This clone has just one count. A single base separates this from a much larger clone, so it may be a read error. This chain uses TRBV10-1 with TRBJ1-1; perhaps TRBD1 as D (5 bases). The ends were cut back, 8 bases at V and 3 bases at J, with 19 bases in the middle. CDR3 length equals 15 residues. In germline, CDR1 is WNHNN, CDR2 SYGVQD (reference sequence). The CDR3 DNA is TGCGCCAGCCGTGGACGGGGGGACCGCTACACTGAAGCTTTCTTT. This encodes CASRGRGDRYTEAFF.